Many counts were recorded for the clone carrying this T cell receptor beta chain. This record belongs to a study of CD8 T cells in ankylosing spondylitis. V lost 0 bases to trimming and J lost 5 bases, with 11 bases between them. This CDR3 comprises 15 residues. In germline, CDR1 is SNHLY, CDR2 FYNNEI. Via MiXCR, TCRdb re-called the 5' RACE reads, giving one row per CDR3 protein. The data show about 190,000 distinct CDR3 sequences, 10% to 15% seen once. The genes are TRBV2 and TRBJ1-5; no firm D call. Specimen: blood, either unsorted or a sorted T cell fraction (not recorded which). The sequence came from a female donor with ankylosing spondylitis or in good health (not recorded which). The CDR3 bases are TGTGCCAGCAGTGAAGCAGGAAGTTCGTATCAGCCCCAGCATTTT. This codes for CASSEAGSSYQPQHF.